A single sample gave rise to the 30 T cell receptor beta chains below, sequenced in a study of blood T cell repertoires in COVID-19 (dated by TCRdb to 2020 to 2022). Libraries were constructed by the immunoSEQ multiplex PCR assay. TCRdb limited this immuneACCESS table to in-frame rearrangements with V and J called. A share of clones is missing; checked studies link under half to unresolved V genes, and the rest is unexplained. For this sample there are 360,000 or so clones; roughly nine tenths appear just once. Clones ranked in the top ten supply less than 5% of the sample. The specimen sequenced was peripheral blood. These receptors originate from a woman in her sixties or seventies with COVID-19, enrolled during active disease.

The chain uses TRBV5-1 and TRBJ1-2; a possible D gene is TRBD1 (6 bases). Trimming left V 4 bases short and J 4 bases short, with 20 bases between. Germline assignment: CDR1 SGHRS and CDR2 YFSETQ. The CDR3 has 16 residues. CDR3 protein: CASSTQQGPSLYGYTF. In nucleotides, the CDR3 is TGCGCCAGCAGCACCCAACAGGGTCCCTCTCTCTATGGCTACACCTTC.

The chain has TRBV24-1 and TRBJ1-2, with TRBD1 matching 7 bases. Germline loops: CDR1 KGHDR, CDR2 SFDVKD. The CDR3 sequence is 13 residues long. V was pared by 4 bases and J by 6 bases, with 4 bases of the junction left unmatched. CDR3 nucleotides: TGTGCCACCAGTGACCATGGGACAGATGGCTACACCTTC. Amino acids: CATSDHGTDGYTF.

The chain combines TRBV24-1 with TRBJ1-2; 7 bases map to TRBD1. Germline V gene lookup returns CDR1 KGHDR and CDR2 SFDVKD. V shed 3 bases and J 11 bases; nucleotides not matched to a gene: 17. CDR3 length: 16 amino acids. The DNA of the CDR3 is TGTGCCACCAGTGATCCTCCGGGACAGAAAGCGTCGGGGTACACCTTC. This codes for CATSDPPGQKASGYTF.

The chain combines TRBV6-5 with TRBJ2-7; TRBD2 agrees at 7 bases. V lost 6 bases to trimming and J lost 5 bases; unmatched junction nucleotides: 13. This CDR3 is 15 amino acids long. From germline, CDR1 is MNHEY and CDR2 SVGAGI. The CDR3 DNA sequence: TGTGCCAGCAGAATTGACCGCGGACTAGTCAACGAGCAGTACTTC. This codes for CASRIDRGLVNEQYF.

This chain links TRBV18 with TRBJ1-1; maybe TRBD1 (5 bases). Germline loops: CDR1 KGHSH, CDR2 LQKENI. CDR3 length equals 14 residues. V was cut by 3 bases and J by 1 base, with 9 bases left in between. The CDR3 spells CASSPRQSNTEAFF. As DNA, the CDR3 is TGTGCCAGCTCACCGAGACAGTCGAACACTGAAGCTTTCTTT.

This rearrangement joins TRBV29-1 to TRBJ1-1; D is uncertain. Germline loops: CDR1 SQVTM, CDR2 ANQGSEA. The CDR3 covers 15 residues. Trimming cost V 3 bases and J 1 base, with 15 bases left between them. The CDR3 reads CSVEPRGWQNTEAFF. The CDR3 nucleotides read TGCAGCGTTGAGCCTAGAGGATGGCAGAACACTGAAGCTTTCTTT.

The CDR3 bases are TGTGCCAGCAGCCAGGCCGCAATTACTGAAGCTTTCTTT. It yields the protein CASSQAAITEAFF. V gene TRBV4-2 combines with J gene TRBJ1-1; the D is unclear. CDR3 length equals 13 residues. Germline lookup yields CDR1 LGHNA and CDR2 YNFKEQ. Trimming cost V 3 bases and J 5 bases, with 10 bases left between them.

V is TRBV27 and J is TRBJ1-6; 7 bases match TRBD1. The CDR3 extends over 15 amino acids. The germline V gene has CDR1 MNHEY and CDR2 SMNVEV (reference sequence). V gave up 7 bases and J gave up 5 bases; unmatched junction bases: 8. CDR3 coding DNA: TGTGCCAGCACATATTCTCAGGGGGATAATTCACCCCTCCACTTT. Its protein product is CASTYSQGDNSPLHF.

This sequence joins TRBV7-2 and TRBJ1-1; D not certain. Trimming removed 5 bases from V and 1 base from J, with 11 bases in between. The CDR3 extends over 14 amino acids. Germline V gives CDR1 SGHTA, CDR2 FQGNSA. CDR3 region: CASSPEASNTEAFF. CDR3 sequence (DNA): TGTGCCAGCAGCCCCGAGGCATCGAACACTGAAGCTTTCTTT.

The chain is built from TRBV30 and TRBJ2-2, with 8 bases matching TRBD1. The CDR3 consists of 13 residues. Per germline, CDR1 GTSNPN and CDR2 SVGIG (reference sequence). With 3 bases clipped from V and 6 bases from J, the junction kept 3 bases outside the gene matches. The CDR3 region is CAWRDREAGELFF. CDR3 DNA: TGTGCCTGGAGGGACAGGGAAGCCGGGGAGCTGTTTTTT.

The V call is TRBV2, the J call TRBJ1-1; D gene uncertain. Trimming stripped 8 bases from V and 2 bases from J, with 6 bases between. Per germline, CDR1 SNHLY and CDR2 FYNNEI. The CDR3 totals 11 residues. This CDR3 is CASDRNTEAFF. Here the CDR3 DNA reads TGTGCCAGCGATAGAAACACTGAAGCTTTCTTT.

The V call is TRBV27, the J call TRBJ2-2; D gene ambiguous. Trimming left V 6 bases short and J 1 base short, with 6 bases between. The CDR3 runs 13 residues. CDR1 is MNHEY and CDR2 is SMNVEV in the germline V gene (reference sequence). In nucleotides, the CDR3 is TGTGCCAGCAGGACACGGAACACCGGGGAGCTGTTTTTT. This translates into CASRTRNTGELFF.

Comment on this clone: Other DNA sequences in this sample translate to the same CDR3. The rearrangement uses TRBV5-1 and TRBJ1-5; no clear D gene. Trimming took 0 bases from V and 4 from J, leaving 8 bases between them. CDR1 and CDR2 (germline): SGHRS, YFSETQ. The CDR3 contains 14 residues. The CDR3 coding sequence is TGCGCCAGCAGCTTGGACAGTCCGAATCAGCCCCAGCATTTT. This gives the protein CASSLDSPNQPQHF.

The chain recombines TRBV9 with TRBJ1-1; D gene uncertain. The germline V and J ends were trimmed by 4 bases and 5 bases, with 15 bases remaining between them. CDR3 length: 14 residues. The germline gives CDR1 SGDLS, CDR2 YYNGEE. Here the CDR3 reads CASSPTGVLTEAFF. Written as DNA, the CDR3 is TGTGCCAGCAGCCCCACCGGGGTCCTAACTGAAGCTTTCTTT.

The table lists this clone with a few counts. This chain joins TRBV5-1 and TRBJ2-3; 9 nucleotides agree with TRBD2. CDR1 is SGHRS and CDR2 is YFSETQ in the germline V gene. The CDR3 is made up of 14 amino acids. Trimming removed 1 base from V and 4 bases from J; junction bases left unmatched: 1. The CDR3 nucleotides are TGCGCCAGCAGCTTGCCTAGCGGGGCAGATACGCAGTATTTT. Amino acids: CASSLPSGADTQYF.

The chain recombines TRBV12-3 or TRBV12-4 with TRBJ1-1; D call uncertain. V gave up 2 bases and J gave up 0 bases, with 4 bases separating them. There are 13 residues in the CDR3. The CDR3 nucleotides read TGTGCCAGCAGTTTACAGGTGAACACTGAAGCTTTCTTT. Its translation is CASSLQVNTEAFF.

The gene calls are TRBV6-5 and TRBJ1-1, with D hard to call. Trimming left V 6 bases short and J 5 bases short, with 16 bases between. The CDR3 has 14 residues. Germline V gene lookup returns CDR1 MNHEY and CDR2 SVGAGI. The CDR3 nucleotides are TGTGCCAGCAGCCCGTGGCGGGGTTTGACTGAAGCTTTCTTT. Encoded protein: CASSPWRGLTEAFF.

The chain uses TRBV27 and TRBJ1-5; D perhaps matches TRBD1 (5 bases). The CDR3 covers 18 residues. V lost 6 bases and J 0 bases, leaving 21 bases between the germline ends. Germline CDR1 is MNHEY and CDR2 is SMNVEV (reference sequence). This chain's CDR3 is CASRPGTWASYSNQPQHF. Here the CDR3 DNA reads TGTGCCAGCAGGCCCGGGACTTGGGCGTCATATAGCAATCAGCCCCAGCATTTT.

The chain combines TRBV5-6 with TRBJ1-4; D uncertain. V dropped 6 bases and J dropped 8 bases, with 11 bases sitting between them. This CDR3 has 12 residues. CDR1 is SGHDT and CDR2 is YYEEEE in the germline V gene. CDR3 sequence: CASTPRGEKLFF. The CDR3 DNA follows: TGTGCCAGCACCCCCCGAGGCGAAAAACTGTTTTTT.

The chain links TRBV21-1 to TRBJ2-7; TRBD2, the D gene given by the table, was not confirmed from the DNA. TRBV21-1 is noted as a pseudogene. This CDR3 comprises 14 residues. The CDR3 bases are TGTGCCACCCGAGTAGCGGGGGTAACTTACGAGCAGTACTTC. It encodes CATRVAGVTYEQYF.

This clone has just a few counts. This chain connects TRBV28 to TRBJ1-2; 9 positions match TRBD1. V lost 5 bases and J lost 3; bases outside the gene matches: 7. Germline V gives CDR1 MDHEN, CDR2 SYDVKM. The CDR3 runs to 15 residues. DNA for the CDR3: TGTGCCAGCAGTCTCTGGGACAGGGAGGACTATGGCTACACCTTC. It is translated as CASSLWDREDYGYTF.

The J gene is TRBJ2-2, the V gene TRBV9; a possible D gene is TRBD2 (5 bases). Germline V lookup: CDR1 SGDLS, CDR2 YYNGEE. Between the trimmed V and J ends, which lost 5 bases and 1 base, there was a span of 6 bases. CDR3 length equals 13 residues. As DNA, the CDR3 is TGTGCCAGCAGTGAGGGGAACACCGGGGAGCTGTTTTTT. This codes for CASSEGNTGELFF.

The chain has TRBV7-6 and TRBJ1-3; D is unclear. Per the germline V gene, CDR1 is SGHVS and CDR2 is FNYEAQ. The CDR3 loop spans 13 amino acids. V was cut by 7 bases and J by 0 bases, with 7 bases left in between. The CDR3 DNA follows: TGTGCCAGCATGGGCCTCTCTGGAAACACCATATATTTT. This encodes CASMGLSGNTIYF.

This chain connects TRBV5-4 to TRBJ2-1; a possible D gene is TRBD2 (8 bases). The germline V and J ends were trimmed by 0 bases and 4 bases, with 17 bases remaining between them. This CDR3 has 17 residues. The germline V gene encodes CDR1 SGHNT and CDR2 YYREEE (reference sequence). The CDR3 loop is CASSLGGQRGNYNEQFF. CDR3 sequence (DNA): TGTGCCAGCAGCTTGGGGGGACAGCGGGGGAATTACAATGAGCAGTTCTTC.

This clone was counted a single time. The chain combines TRBV7-2 with TRBJ1-1; D remains ambiguous. Trimming took 5 bases from V and 4 from J, leaving 23 bases between them. The CDR3 consists of 17 residues. The germline V gene encodes CDR1 SGHTA and CDR2 FQGNSA. CDR3 bases: TGTGCCAGCAGCCCCCCGGGGAGGAGGATTACCAGCACTGAAGCTTTCTTT. Translation gives CASSPPGRRITSTEAFF.

This clone has just one count. The V call is TRBV11-2, the J call TRBJ2-7; 12 positions match TRBD1. With V trimmed by 1 base and J by 7 bases, 8 bases remained unmatched. The CDR3 has 16 amino acids. The germline V gene encodes CDR1 SGHAT and CDR2 FQNNGV. CDR3 amino acids: CASSLGSGQGAREQYF. The CDR3 nucleotides are TGTGCCAGCAGCTTAGGATCGGGACAGGGGGCGAGAGAGCAGTACTTC.

The count of this clone is one. The DNA of the CDR3 is TGTGCCAGCAGTCAGGGGCTTGATTCACCCCTCCACTTT. It yields the protein CASSQGLDSPLHF. The V call is TRBV6-5, the J call TRBJ1-6; a possible D gene is TRBD1 (6 bases). This CDR3 region has 13 residues. V was shortened by 5 bases and J by 8 bases, with 10 bases between the two germline ends. From germline, CDR1 is MNHEY and CDR2 SVGAGI.

This sequence joins TRBV7-9 and TRBJ2-1; possibly TRBD2 for D (5 bases). V was pared by 10 bases and J by 1 base, with 14 bases between. The CDR3 has 14 amino acids. Germline CDR1 reads SEHNR; CDR2 reads FQNEAQ (reference sequence). CDR3 residues: CATTPADSYNEQFF. DNA for the CDR3: TGTGCCACTACACCAGCGGATTCCTACAATGAGCAGTTCTTC.

The chain has TRBV18 and TRBJ1-1, with TRBD1 as a possible D gene (5 bases). The CDR3 sequence is 13 residues long. V shed 3 bases and J shed 4 bases, with 9 bases lying between them. Looked up from germline, CDR1 is KGHSH and CDR2 is LQKENI. The CDR3 spells CASSPRQPTEAFF. CDR3 DNA sequence: TGTGCCAGCTCACCCAGACAGCCCACTGAAGCTTTCTTT.

V usage is TRBV19 and J usage is TRBJ2-3, with a possible D match to TRBD2 (6 bases). From germline, CDR1 is LNHDA and CDR2 SQIVND (reference sequence). This CDR3 region has 15 residues. Trimming removed 6 bases at V and 3 bases at J, with 16 bases between. The CDR3 coding sequence is TGTGCCAGTAGACTGACTAGTGGTCGGACAGATACGCAGTATTTT. Protein product: CASRLTSGRTDTQYF.